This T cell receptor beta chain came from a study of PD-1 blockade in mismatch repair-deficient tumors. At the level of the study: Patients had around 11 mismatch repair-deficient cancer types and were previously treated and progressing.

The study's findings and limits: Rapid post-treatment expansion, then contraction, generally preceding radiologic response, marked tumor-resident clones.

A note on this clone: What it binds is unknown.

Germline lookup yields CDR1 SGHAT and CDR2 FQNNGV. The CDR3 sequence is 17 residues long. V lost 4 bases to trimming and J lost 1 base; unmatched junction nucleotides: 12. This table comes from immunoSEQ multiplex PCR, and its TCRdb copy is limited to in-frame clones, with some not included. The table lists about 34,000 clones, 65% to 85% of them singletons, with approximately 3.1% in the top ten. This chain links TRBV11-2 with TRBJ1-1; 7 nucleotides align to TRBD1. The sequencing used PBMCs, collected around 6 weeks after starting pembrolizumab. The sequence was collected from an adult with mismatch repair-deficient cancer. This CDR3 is CASSSGGPPNKNTEAFF. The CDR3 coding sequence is TGTGCCAGCAGCTCAGGGGGGCCCCCGAACAAGAACACTGAAGCTTTCTTT.